Sequencing of this T cell receptor beta chain was carried out in a study of post-analysis software for immune sequencing data. Turning to the study itself: Secondary progressive, relapsing-remitting and progressive-relapsing multiple sclerosis were among the included disease courses. Study conclusions and caveats: F measure grouped same-batch samples tightly together. Controls had significantly higher normalized Chao1 diversity than multiple sclerosis patients. Four to six TRBV segments were significantly more frequent in patients than in controls. TRBV5-6, TRBV5-1 and TRBV20-1 were among these segments.

This CDR3 region has 13 residues. Trimming removed 5 bases from V and 8 bases from J; junction bases left unmatched: 8. Germline assignment: CDR1 SQVTM and CDR2 ANQGSEA. Prepared TCR beta cDNA libraries contained unique molecular identifiers. When about 1 to 11 million T cells were used, they gave roughly 500,000 cDNA molecules. TCRdb processed the PCR reads anew with MiXCR; each CDR3 protein has one entry. The sample consists of over 700,000 distinct CDR3 sequences, 25% to 30% of them appearing once. This clonotype showed up many times. The antigen is unknown. Input material: blood. The TCR sequence derives from a girl aged 10 to 17 with multiple sclerosis. The chain joins TRBV29-1 to TRBJ1-2; 10 bases fit TRBD1. The CDR3 sequence is CSVSGTGVKGYTF. In nucleotides, the CDR3 is TGCAGCGTTTCCGGGACAGGGGTGAAGGGCTACACCTTC.